The subject of this entry is one T cell receptor beta chain. This clonotype came up a few times. The antigen it binds to is not known. Qualities for individual bases were not recorded, and no much larger clone is one base off. These data originate in a study of blood T cells in healthy people across ages (dated by TCRdb to 2014 to 2015). With respect to the entire study: Template switching captured roughly one uniquely barcoded TCR beta cDNA molecule per two T cells in model experiments. Age-related changes in TCR beta repertoire diversity were measured in the study by deep sequencing normalized with unique cDNA molecular identifiers. The donors were divided into four age groups: young (average about 15 years), middle-aged (approximately 39), aged (about 60) and long-lived (more than 75). Donors of different ages were randomly distributed across sequencing lanes to avoid experimental bias. For two donors (one aged 18 to 30 and one aged 80 or older), the study analyzed two additional independent replicas of 1 million unique cDNA reads from the same blood draw. Paper-wide results and their limitations: Because the CMV infection status of the donors was unknown, age-related changes in expanded clonotypes may potentially have been confounded. Estimates of total diversity based on one million sequenced T cells were considered lower bounds and underestimates. Because profiling used bulk unsorted PBMCs, naive and antigen-experienced compartments could not be compared conclusively. Compared with the aged group, the long-lived group had more naive CD4+ T cells, fewer expanded clones and increased TCR diversity, suggesting age selection. There was a strong correlation between observed TCR beta diversity and the percentage of naive T cells measured by flow cytometry. As age increased, observed TCR beta diversity per million T cells dropped in a roughly linear way, and a significant reduction was already evident by age about 36.

Receptors were amplified or captured by 5' RACE. Instrument used: Illumina HiSeq 2500. A second roughly 7 to 11 cycle PCR used a sample-barcoded 5' primer and a J-beta primer mix. A unique molecular identifier was introduced onto each TCR beta cDNA molecule by a template-switch 5' adaptor carrying 12 random nucleotides. Each sample yielded at least 2.5 million CDR3-containing paired-end reads. The Mint cDNA synthesis kit, primed by a TRBC-specific oligonucleotide, was used to synthesize first-strand cDNA from all RNA. Following uracil-DNA glycosylase treatment, all cDNA underwent a first 18-cycle PCR with the universal primers M1SS and BC2_uni_R. As for the authors' bioinformatics: Normalization of each sample was performed by random selection of 1 million high-quality reads, each carrying a distinct molecular identifier. Reads with shared molecular identifiers were discarded instead of being binned into consensus sequences. MiTCR, set to a Q25 quality threshold and the strictest error-elimination algorithm, was used for CDR3 identification, clonotype clustering and error correction. Lower-bound total TCR beta diversity was estimated with a nonparametric unseen species model using Euler transformation. TCRdb ran its own pipeline on the public reads, namely fastp trimming at Q25 and MiXCR clone calling, and kept in-frame beta chains. Rows with one shared CDR3 protein collapse into an entry with the most common genes and DNA. Here the V and J calls rest on TCRdb's processing, not on the authors' analysis. For this sample the table gives about 1.6 million distinct CDR3 sequences, of which around 36% were detected only once. About 11% of the sample rests with the top ten.

V lost 3 bases and J lost 0 bases; the stretch between them is 12 bases long. From its cysteine to its phenylalanine, the CDR3 spans 16 amino acids. The kept DNA is CDR3 alone, 48 bases in frame from the first base. CDR1 and CDR2, looked up from the germline V gene, are MNHEY and SVGAGI. The donors were under 40 Caucasian individuals from Russia, aged 6 to 90 years, who were systemically healthy. About 9.1 milliliters of peripheral blood were collected from each donor into EDTA-treated Vacutainer tubes. PBMCs were isolated by Ficoll-Paque density-gradient centrifugation, with at least 6.5 million obtained per sample. Total RNA was extracted from PBMCs with Trizol reagent, with at least 6 micrograms obtained per sample. Naive CD45RAhigh/CD27high T cell percentages were measured by flow cytometry on a PBMC aliquot from every donor.

Sequencing used blood. This sequence uses TRBV6-5 and TRBJ2-1; the D gene is perhaps TRBD2, from 6 matching bases. This clonotype was sampled from a woman aged 30 to 39 in good health. The DNA sequence reads TGTGCCAGCAGTTATAATGAACTAGCCTCCTACAATGAGCAGTTCTTC. Its translation is CASSYNELASYNEQFF.